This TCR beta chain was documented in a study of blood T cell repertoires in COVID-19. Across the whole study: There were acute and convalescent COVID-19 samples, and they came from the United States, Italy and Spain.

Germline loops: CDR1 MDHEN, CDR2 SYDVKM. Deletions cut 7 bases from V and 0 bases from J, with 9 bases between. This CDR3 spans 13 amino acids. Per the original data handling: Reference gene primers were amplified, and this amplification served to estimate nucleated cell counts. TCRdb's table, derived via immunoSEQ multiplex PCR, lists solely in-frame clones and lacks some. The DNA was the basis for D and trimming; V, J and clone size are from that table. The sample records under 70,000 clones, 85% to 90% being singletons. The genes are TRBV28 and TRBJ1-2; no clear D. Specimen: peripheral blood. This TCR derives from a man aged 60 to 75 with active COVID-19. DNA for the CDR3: TGTGCCAGCACCCGAGGCACTAACTATGGCTACACCTTC. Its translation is CASTRGTNYGYTF.